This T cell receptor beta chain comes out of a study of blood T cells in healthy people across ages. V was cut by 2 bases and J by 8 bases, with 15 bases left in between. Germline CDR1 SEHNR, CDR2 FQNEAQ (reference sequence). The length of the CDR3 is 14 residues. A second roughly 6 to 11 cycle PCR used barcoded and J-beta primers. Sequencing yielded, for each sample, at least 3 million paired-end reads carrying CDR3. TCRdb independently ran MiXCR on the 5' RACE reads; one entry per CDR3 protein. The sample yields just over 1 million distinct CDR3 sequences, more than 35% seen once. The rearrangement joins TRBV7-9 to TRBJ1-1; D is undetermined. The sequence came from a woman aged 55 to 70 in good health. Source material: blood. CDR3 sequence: CASSLKAGNIEAFF. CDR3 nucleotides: TGTGCCAGCAGCTTAAAGGCCGGGAACATAGAAGCTTTCTTT.